This T cell receptor beta chain stems from a study of cytomegalovirus exposure and HLA in healthy donors. A multiplex PCR was run with 60 Vbeta primers and 13 Jbeta primers. Generated by immunoSEQ multiplex PCR, the TCRdb table keeps only in-frame clones and is missing some. Among some 160,000 clones listed, almost 80% were seen once. Remarks on this clone: What it recognizes is unknown.

Study-wide results and limits: TCR beta sequences numbering 15,000 to 20,000 were associated with HLA alleles at 0.05 false discovery rate in a later analysis. TCR beta chain V- and J-gene trimming was linked, in a later analysis, to a missense variant in DCLRE1C.

V was cut by 1 base and J by 12 bases, with 12 bases left in between. This CDR3 spans 12 amino acids. CDR1 is SGHVS and CDR2 is FQNEAQ in the germline V gene. Healthy bone marrow donors made up the cohort. Material for sequencing was PBMCs. The sequence was collected from a woman under 40 in good health and CMV-seronegative. This chain uses TRBV7-8 with TRBJ1-2; D gene uncertain. CDR3 nucleotide sequence: TGTGCCAGCAGCTTAGTAGCGGGTGCGGACACCTTC. Translating gives CASSLVAGADTF.